This T cell receptor (beta chain) was recovered during a study of blood T cell repertoires in COVID-19. Study-wide context: PBMCs, B-cell-depleted T cells, or T cells were the source of the cDNA or gDNA that made up the material.

CDR1 is GTSNPN and CDR2 is SVGIG in the germline V gene (reference sequence). V lost 3 bases to trimming and J lost 3 bases, with 11 bases between them. The CDR3 contains 13 residues. Repertoires were generated with immunoSEQ multiplex PCR, while TCRdb's copy carries only in-frame clones and drops some. Of roughly 360,000 clones listed, less than 90% are singletons. The J gene is TRBJ1-2, the V gene TRBV30; D unresolved. Sequencing used PBMCs or T cells enriched from blood (not recorded which). This clonotype was obtained from a woman in her 50s who had recovered from COVID-19. Written as DNA, the CDR3 is TGTGCCTGGAGGGCTGTCGGGGACTATGGCTACACCTTC. Translating gives CAWRAVGDYGYTF.